This section outlines one T cell receptor (beta chain) sequence together with its context. This sample was taken from a study of T cell changes during pregnancy in multiple sclerosis. The CDR3 is 18 residues long. Germline-derived CDR1 and CDR2 are PRHDT and FYEKMQ (reference sequence). With V trimmed by 4 bases and J by 0 bases, 9 bases remained unmatched. The assay was immunoSEQ multiplex PCR, and TCRdb's table has in-frame clones only and misses some. The sample includes 70,000 to 80,000 clones, approximately 94% of them seen just once. This TCR was recovered from a female donor with multiple sclerosis, enrolled in a pregnancy study. The sample consisted of peripheral blood, taken in the third trimester of pregnancy. The V gene is TRBV13, the J gene TRBJ2-4; 10 bases map to TRBD1. CDR3: CASSSTPGDRGAKNIQYF. CDR3 nucleotide sequence: TGTGCCAGCAGCTCCACCCCCGGGGACAGGGGAGCCAAAAACATTCAGTACTTC. The full variable domain, completed using reference TRBV13 and TRBJ2-4, is AAGVIQSPRHLIKEKRETATLKCYPIPRHDTVYWYQQGPGQDPQFLISFYEKMQSDKGSIPDRFSAQQFSDYHSELNMSSLELGDSALYFCASSSTPGDRGAKNIQYFGAGTRLSVL.